This TCR beta chain was sequenced in a study of blood T cell repertoires in COVID-19. Study-level information: Material from acute and convalescent COVID-19 was sourced from the United States, Italy and Spain. In each case, the material was cDNA or gDNA derived from T cells, B-cell-depleted T cells, or PBMCs.

Germline-derived CDR1 and CDR2 are SGHTA and FQGNSA. V was pared by 5 bases and J by 3 bases, with 4 bases of the junction left unmatched. The length of the CDR3 is 15 residues. In the original workflow: Reference gene primer amplification gave estimated nucleated cell counts. The method was immunoSEQ multiplex PCR; TCRdb's version includes in-frame clones alone and lacks a portion of them. V and J calls and clone size are those listed in that table; D and trimming were worked out from the DNA. The sample shows around 39,000 clones, 81% of them seen only once. The TCR was taken from an elderly man with active or convalescent COVID-19. The rearrangement uses TRBV7-2 and TRBJ2-1; TRBD2 agrees at 10 bases. Sequencing was done on a sample of peripheral blood. Written as DNA, the CDR3 is TGTGCCAGCAGCCAGACTAGCGGGTTCTACAATGAGCAGTTCTTC. It is translated as CASSQTSGFYNEQFF.